This T cell receptor beta chain was documented in a study of T cell repertoires in cytomegalovirus infection. Overall study context: Public TCR beta signatures indicated both CMV infection and matching HLA type.

The germline CDR1 and CDR2 sequences are MGHRA and YSYEKL. The CDR3 extends over 16 amino acids. V shed 7 bases and J shed 5 bases, with 23 bases lying between them. TCRdb independently ran MiXCR on the reads; one entry per CDR3 protein. The sample holds around 450,000 distinct CDR3 sequences; about a third are singletons and the top ten take roughly an eighth. The table lists this clonotype with a few counts. The chain combines TRBV4-1 with TRBJ2-5; the D gene is possibly TRBD1 (6 bases). The clonotype was recovered from a human donor in good health (CMV status not recorded). Some clones in this sample may be carry-over from other donors' samples. Material: PBMCs. CDR3 amino acids: CASNQGIAGLSETQYF. The CDR3 bases are TGCGCCAGCAACCAGGGGATAGCCGGGTTAAGCGAGACCCAGTACTTC.